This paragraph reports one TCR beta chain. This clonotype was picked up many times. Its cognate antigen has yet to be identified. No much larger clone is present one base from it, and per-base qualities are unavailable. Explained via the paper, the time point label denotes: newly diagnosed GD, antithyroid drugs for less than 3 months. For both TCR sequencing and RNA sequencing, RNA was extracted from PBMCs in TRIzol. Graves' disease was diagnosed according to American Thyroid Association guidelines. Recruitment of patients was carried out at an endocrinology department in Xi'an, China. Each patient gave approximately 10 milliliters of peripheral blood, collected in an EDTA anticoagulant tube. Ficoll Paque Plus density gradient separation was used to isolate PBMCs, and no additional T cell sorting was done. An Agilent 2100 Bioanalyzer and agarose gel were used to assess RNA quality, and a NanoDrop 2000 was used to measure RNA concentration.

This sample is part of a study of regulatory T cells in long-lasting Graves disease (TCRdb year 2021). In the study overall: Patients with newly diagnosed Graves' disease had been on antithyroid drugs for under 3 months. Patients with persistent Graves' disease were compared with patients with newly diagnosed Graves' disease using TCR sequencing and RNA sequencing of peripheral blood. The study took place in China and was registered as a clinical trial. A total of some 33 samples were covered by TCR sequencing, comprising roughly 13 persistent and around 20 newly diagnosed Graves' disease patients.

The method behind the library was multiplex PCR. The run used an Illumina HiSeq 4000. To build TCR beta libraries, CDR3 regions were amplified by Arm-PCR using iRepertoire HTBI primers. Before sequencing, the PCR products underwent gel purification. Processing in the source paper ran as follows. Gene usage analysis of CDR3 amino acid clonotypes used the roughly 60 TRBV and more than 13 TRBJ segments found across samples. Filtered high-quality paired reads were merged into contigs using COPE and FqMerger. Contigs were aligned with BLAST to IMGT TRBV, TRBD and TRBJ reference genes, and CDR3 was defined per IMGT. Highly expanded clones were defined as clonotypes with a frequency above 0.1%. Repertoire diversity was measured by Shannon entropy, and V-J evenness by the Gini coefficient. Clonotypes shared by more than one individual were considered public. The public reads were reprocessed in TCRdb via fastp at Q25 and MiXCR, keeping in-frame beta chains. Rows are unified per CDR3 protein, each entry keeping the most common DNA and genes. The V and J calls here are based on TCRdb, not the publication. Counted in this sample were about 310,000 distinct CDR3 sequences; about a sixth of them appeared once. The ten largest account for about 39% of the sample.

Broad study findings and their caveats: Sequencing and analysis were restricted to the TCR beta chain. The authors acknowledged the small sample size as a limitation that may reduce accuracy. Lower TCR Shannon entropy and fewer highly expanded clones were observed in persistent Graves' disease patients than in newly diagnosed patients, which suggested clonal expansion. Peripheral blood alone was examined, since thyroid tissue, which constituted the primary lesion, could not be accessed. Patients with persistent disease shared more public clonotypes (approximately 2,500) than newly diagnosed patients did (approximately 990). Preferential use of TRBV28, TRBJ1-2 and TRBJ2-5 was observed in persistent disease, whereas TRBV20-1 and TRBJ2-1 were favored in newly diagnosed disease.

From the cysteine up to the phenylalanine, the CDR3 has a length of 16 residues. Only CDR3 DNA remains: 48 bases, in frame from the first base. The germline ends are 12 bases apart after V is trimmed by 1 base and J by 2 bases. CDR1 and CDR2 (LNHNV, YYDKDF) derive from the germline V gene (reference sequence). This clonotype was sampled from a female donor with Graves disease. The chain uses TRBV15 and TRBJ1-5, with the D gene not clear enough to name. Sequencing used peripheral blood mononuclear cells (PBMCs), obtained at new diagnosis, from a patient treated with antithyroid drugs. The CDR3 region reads CATSRGGSRGNQPQHF. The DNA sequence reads TGTGCCACCAGCAGAGGGGGTTCAAGGGGCAATCAGCCCCAGCATTTT. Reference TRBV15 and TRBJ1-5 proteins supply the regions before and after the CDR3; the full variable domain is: DAMVIQNPRYQVTQFGKPVTLSCSQTLNHNVMYWYQQKSSQAPKLLFHYYDKDFNNEADTPDNFQSRRPNTSFCFLDIRSPGLGDTAMYLCATSRGGSRGNQPQHFGDGTRLSIL.